Listed below are T cell receptor beta chains from one sample, sequenced in a study of cytomegalovirus exposure and HLA in healthy donors. Measured with immunoSEQ multiplex PCR; TCRdb has only the in-frame clones, and not every one. The sample yields 150,000 or so clones, just over 85% seen once. The source material was PBMCs. The receptor set was obtained from a human donor in good health. CDR3s include the opening cysteine and the closing phenylalanine or tryptophan. Fields, in order: clone size, D gene, V gene, J gene, CDR3 protein, CDR3 DNA. The D gene is left open where the match is weak. The size of a clone is reported for some rows only, either as once, few or many, or as a class for expanded clones.

NA	NA	TRBV2	TRBJ2-7	CASSPPQVITYEQYF	TGTGCCAGCAGCCCTCCACAGGTAATTACCTACGAGCAGTACTTC
NA	NA	TRBV2	TRBJ1-2	CASSERQGHYGYTF	TGTGCCAGCAGTGAACGTCAGGGGCACTATGGCTACACCTTC
NA	TRBD1	TRBV10-3	TRBJ2-7	CAISELTGAYEQYF	TGTGCCATCAGTGAATTGACAGGGGCCTACGAGCAGTACTTC
NA	TRBD2	TRBV11-2	TRBJ2-3	CASSLRLAGFTDTQYF	TGTGCCAGCAGCCTGAGACTAGCGGGCTTCACAGATACGCAGTATTTT
once	TRBD1	TRBV5-6	TRBJ1-1	CASSSRPTGITEAFF	TGTGCCAGCAGCTCCCGACCGACAGGGATTACTGAAGCTTTCTTT
NA	NA	TRBV6-6	TRBJ1-1	CASSRQEMNTEAFF	TGTGCCAGCAGTAGACAGGAGATGAACACTGAAGCTTTCTTT
NA	TRBD2	TRBV5-1	TRBJ2-7	CASSVGQRGSSYEQYF	TGCGCCAGCAGCGTCGGCCAGCGGGGAAGCTCCTACGAGCAGTACTTC
few	TRBD1	TRBV5-4	TRBJ1-2	CASSLRTGRYGYTF	TGTGCCAGCAGCCTCCGGACAGGGCGCTATGGCTACACCTTC
NA	NA	TRBV25-1	TRBJ1-3	CATQRTAYGNTIYF	TGTGCCACCCAAAGGACAGCGTATGGAAACACCATATATTTT
NA	NA	TRBV7-9	TRBJ1-4	CASSLAPGANEKLFF	TGTGCCAGCAGCTTAGCGCCAGGGGCTAATGAAAAACTGTTTTTT
NA	TRBD2	TRBV4-1	TRBJ2-5	CASSLQTSGAQETQYF	TGCGCCAGCAGCCTACAGACTAGCGGAGCCCAAGAGACCCAGTACTTC
once	NA	TRBV4-1	TRBJ1-4	CASSQLSGVNNEKLFF	TGCGCCAGCAGCCAGCTCTCCGGGGTCAATAATGAAAAACTGTTTTTT
NA	NA	TRBV29-1	TRBJ2-6	CSVAVSGANVLTF	TGCAGCGTTGCCGTTTCTGGGGCCAACGTCCTGACTTTC
NA	TRBD1	TRBV27	TRBJ1-4	CASSLRAGGDLGLDKEKLFF	TGTGCCAGCAGTTTAAGGGCAGGGGGCGACTTGGGTCTAGATAAAGAAAAACTGTTTTTT
NA	TRBD1	TRBV7-2	TRBJ1-2	CASSFRGTAGYHLGYTF	TGTGCCAGCAGCTTTCGGGGGACAGCCGGATACCACCTTGGCTACACCTTC
NA	NA	TRBV4-3	TRBJ2-2	CASSPQGSELFF	TGCGCCAGCAGCCCACAGGGATCGGAGCTGTTTTTT
NA	TRBD1	TRBV7-3	TRBJ2-1	CASSSGQVAYNEQFF	TGTGCCAGCAGCTCTGGACAGGTAGCCTACAATGAGCAGTTCTTC
few	NA	TRBV7-2	TRBJ2-6	CASKEWMSSGANVLTF	TGTGCCAGCAAGGAGTGGATGAGCTCTGGGGCCAACGTCCTGACTTTC
NA	TRBD1	TRBV27	TRBJ2-7	CAIGPGQGFYEQYF	TGTGCCATCGGACCGGGACAGGGGTTTTACGAGCAGTACTTC
NA	NA	TRBV7-3	TRBJ2-2	CASSDQGTGELFF	TGTGCCAGCAGCGACCAGGGTACCGGGGAGCTGTTTTTT
NA	TRBD2	TRBV19	TRBJ2-3	CASREAGGLTDTQYF	TGTGCCAGTAGAGAGGCGGGGGGGCTCACAGATACGCAGTATTTT
NA	NA	TRBV28	TRBJ1-3	CASSKLSLRLGNTIYF	TGTGCCAGCAGTAAACTCTCCCTGCGCTTAGGAAACACCATATATTTT
NA	TRBD1	TRBV7-2	TRBJ1-2	CASSYGGQGANYGYTF	TGTGCCAGCAGCTATGGGGGACAGGGCGCTAACTATGGCTACACCTTC
NA	TRBD2	TRBV4-2	TRBJ2-3	CASSQAPREGLDTQYF	TGTGCCAGCAGCCAAGCCCCTCGGGAGGGCCTAGATACGCAGTATTTT
NA	NA	TRBV2	TRBJ2-1	CASSATARLFF	TGTGCCAGCAGTGCGACAGCCCGATTGTTCTTC
NA	TRBD1	TRBV5-6	TRBJ1-1	CASSHYRGEAFF	TGTGCCAGCAGCCACTACAGGGGTGAAGCTTTCTTT
NA	NA	TRBV27	TRBJ1-3	CASSLSGASSGNTIYF	TGTGCCAGCAGTTTATCGGGGGCGAGCTCTGGAAACACCATATATTTT
NA	TRBD2	TRBV29-1	TRBJ2-5	CSVGAASGGAWSETQYF	TGCAGCGTTGGGGCTGCTAGCGGGGGGGCCTGGTCAGAGACCCAGTACTTC
few	NA	TRBV5-1	TRBJ2-7	CASSFYSSYEQYF	TGCGCCAGCAGCTTTTACAGCTCCTACGAGCAGTACTTC
NA	NA	TRBV5-1	TRBJ2-5	CASKEGETQYF	TGCGCCAGCAAGGAGGGAGAGACCCAGTACTTC
NA	TRBD2	TRBV28	TRBJ2-1	CASSTRLAGGPDEQFF	TGTGCCAGCAGTACGCGACTAGCGGGAGGGCCTGATGAGCAGTTCTTC
NA	NA	TRBV4-1	TRBJ1-5	CASSQVGQGKGQPQHF	TGCGCCAGCAGCCAAGTGGGTCAGGGTAAAGGGCAGCCCCAGCATTTT
NA	TRBD2	TRBV11-2	TRBJ2-5	CASSFSSGIETQYF	TGTGCCAGCAGCTTTAGCAGCGGGATCGAGACCCAGTACTTC
once	TRBD1	TRBV7-9	TRBJ2-3	CASSLTRGKVRTDTQYF	TGTGCCAGCAGCTTGACCAGGGGGAAGGTTAGGACAGATACGCAGTATTTT
few	TRBD2	TRBV2	TRBJ2-7	CASTSPGLAGAEQYF	TGTGCCAGCACCAGTCCGGGACTAGCGGGAGCCGAGCAGTACTTC